The 24 T cell receptor beta chains reported below all come from one sample, sequenced in a study of blood T cell repertoires in COVID-19. Here immunoSEQ multiplex PCR was the method, and the copy in TCRdb shows in-frame clones only, minus some. This repertoire shows hundreds of thousands of clones, about 87% found once; its top ten account for around 1.4%. The specimen was peripheral blood. The receptors were sampled from a man between 65 and 80 years old with acute or convalescent COVID-19.

This clone has a handful of counts. The chain uses TRBV7-9 and TRBJ2-7, with D tentatively TRBD1 (6 bases). The V gene's germline CDR1 is SEHNR and CDR2 FQNEAQ (reference sequence). V lost 5 bases and J 10 bases, leaving 12 bases between the germline ends. This CDR3 region has 11 residues. The CDR3 sequence: CASSPGASQYF. Written as DNA, the CDR3 is TGTGCCAGCAGCCCAGGGGCTTCTCAGTACTTC.

The rearrangement uses TRBV19 and TRBJ2-3; 9 bases fit TRBD2. CDR3 length: 15 residues. Germline CDR1 reads LNHDA; CDR2 reads SQIVND (reference sequence). J lost 3 bases, V lost 3 bases, and 4 bases had no gene match. For the CDR3, the DNA is TGTGCCAGTAGTATGGGAGCGGGGGGTACAGATACGCAGTATTTT. Residues: CASSMGAGGTDTQYF.

This rearrangement joins TRBV28 to TRBJ2-7, with 7 positions matching TRBD2. The germline V gene has CDR1 MDHEN and CDR2 SYDVKM. The CDR3 covers 17 residues. V was pared by 4 bases and J by 6 bases, with 18 bases of the junction left unmatched. The CDR3 nucleotides are TGTGCCAGCAGTTCCCACCCGTCGGCCCTGGGGGGGGGCGAGCAGTACTTC. The encoded protein is CASSSHPSALGGGEQYF.

This clone was counted at least ten times. The chain has TRBV5-1 and TRBJ1-4; D not resolved. The CDR3 is 16 residues long. The germline V gene has CDR1 SGHRS and CDR2 YFSETQ. The germline V and J ends were trimmed by 4 bases and 2 bases, with 15 bases remaining between them. CDR3 sequence reads: CASSPGAEGTNEKLFF. The CDR3 DNA follows: TGCGCCAGCAGCCCGGGAGCAGAGGGCACTAATGAAAAACTGTTTTTT.

This clone has only a few counts. The chain has TRBV14 and TRBJ2-1; 8 bases align to TRBD2. Germline V gene lookup returns CDR1 SGHDN and CDR2 FVKESK. This CDR3 is built from 16 residues. The junction had 11 bases not matched to a gene; V was cut back by 1 base and J by 9 bases. CDR3 amino acids: CASSQGASGFFREQFF. In DNA form, the CDR3 reads TGTGCCAGCAGCCAAGGGGCTAGCGGGTTTTTCCGTGAGCAGTTCTTC.

This clone has only one observation. The V gene is TRBV29-1, the J gene TRBJ2-5; tentatively, D is TRBD2 (6 bases). This CDR3 comprises 14 residues. Trimming took 4 bases from V and 2 from J, leaving 14 bases between them. In germline, CDR1 is SQVTM, CDR2 ANQGSEA. In DNA, the CDR3 is TGCAGCGTTGCTGGGTTCGGGGGACAAGAGACCCAGTACTTC. This encodes CSVAGFGGQETQYF.

The chain uses TRBV28 and TRBJ1-1, with a possible D match to TRBD1 (6 bases). CDR3 length: 14 residues. V lost 4 bases, J lost 1 base, and 10 bases lay in between. From germline, CDR1 is MDHEN and CDR2 SYDVKM. CDR3 loop: CASSSQGGNTEAFF. CDR3 coding DNA: TGTGCCAGCAGTTCACAGGGTGGGAACACTGAAGCTTTCTTT. The full variable domain, completed using reference TRBV28 and TRBJ1-1, is DVKVTQSSRYLVKRTGEKVFLECVQDMDHENMFWYRQDPGLGLRLIYFSYDVKMKEKGDIPEGYSVSREKKERFSLILESASTNQTSMYLCASSSQGGNTEAFFGQGTRLTVV.

V usage is TRBV6-5 and J usage is TRBJ1-6, with D perhaps matching TRBD1 (6 bases). Germline assignment: CDR1 MNHEY and CDR2 SVGAGI. This CDR3 has 14 residues. V lost 6 bases, J lost 4 bases, and 10 bases lay in between. The CDR3 loop reads CASRGGRYNSPLHF. The CDR3 DNA sequence: TGTGCCAGCAGAGGGGGAAGGTATAATTCACCCCTCCACTTT.

The V call is TRBV4-3, the J call TRBJ2-1, with a tentative D call TRBD1 (6 bases). Germline V gives CDR1 LGHNA, CDR2 YSLEER. The V end was cut by 4 bases, the J end by 7 bases, with 11 bases between. The CDR3 spans 13 residues. DNA of the CDR3: TGCGCCAGCAGCCTGAACAGGGTTAATGAGCAGTTCTTC. Residues: CASSLNRVNEQFF.

V usage is TRBV28 and J usage is TRBJ2-1; 8 nucleotides align to TRBD1. CDR1 MDHEN and CDR2 SYDVKM come from the germline V gene. Unmatched junction bases numbered 6, after V lost 1 base and J lost 4 bases. The CDR3 length is 16 residues. CDR3 coding DNA: TGTGCCAGCAGTTTATATTCAGGACAGGGTTACAATGAGCAGTTCTTC. Translated: CASSLYSGQGYNEQFF.

The chain employs TRBV7-9 and TRBJ1-5; 10 positions agree with TRBD1. V gave up 5 bases and J gave up 0 bases; unmatched junction bases: 7. Germline-derived CDR1 and CDR2 are SEHNR and FQNEAQ (reference sequence). The CDR3 has 17 residues. CDR3 in amino acids: CASSIGTGAYSNQPQHF. Written as DNA, the CDR3 is TGTGCCAGCAGCATCGGGACAGGGGCTTATAGCAATCAGCCCCAGCATTTT.

The J gene is TRBJ2-3, the V gene TRBV19; TRBD2 matches 14 bases. The CDR3 length is 17 residues. With V trimmed by 3 bases and J by 3 bases, 5 bases remained unmatched. Germline assignment: CDR1 LNHDA and CDR2 SQIVND (reference sequence). The CDR3 protein is CASSMRLAGGATDTQYF. CDR3 DNA sequence: TGTGCCAGTAGTATGCGACTAGCGGGAGGGGCAACAGATACGCAGTATTTT.

The rearrangement joins TRBV19 to TRBJ1-5; D might be TRBD1 (6 bases). Germline V lookup: CDR1 LNHDA, CDR2 SQIVND (reference sequence). The length of the CDR3 is 16 residues. Deletions cut 6 bases from V and 0 bases from J, with 15 bases between. The CDR3 loop is CASRTTGTNSNQPQHF. As DNA, the CDR3 is TGTGCCAGTAGGACTACAGGGACGAATAGCAATCAGCCCCAGCATTTT.

The V and J genes are TRBV4-3 and TRBJ2-7; 7 bases agree with TRBD2. CDR1 is LGHNA, CDR2 YSLEER, per germline. The CDR3 runs to 14 residues. J was trimmed by 6 bases and V by 0 bases; bases with no gene match: 5. The CDR3 here is CASSQEGGSGEQYF. In DNA, the CDR3 is TGCGCCAGCAGCCAAGAGGGGGGGTCGGGCGAGCAGTACTTC.

V and J are TRBV10-3 and TRBJ2-1, with D possibly matching TRBD1 (5 bases). The CDR3 sequence is 11 residues long. CDR1 is ENHRY, CDR2 SYGVKD, per germline. V was clipped by 9 bases and J by 8 bases, with 11 bases between them. CDR3 region: CAIARDDEQFF. CDR3 in DNA: TGTGCCATTGCCAGGGATGATGAGCAGTTCTTC.

V is TRBV27 and J is TRBJ2-2, with D perhaps TRBD1 (6 bases). Looked up from germline, CDR1 is MNHEY and CDR2 is SMNVEV (reference sequence). CDR3 size: 17 residues. V was shortened by 7 bases and J by 3 bases, with 21 bases between the two germline ends. CDR3 protein: CASNPGTGIKDTGELFF. The CDR3 DNA follows: TGTGCCAGCAATCCGGGAACAGGGATCAAGGACACCGGGGAGCTGTTTTTT.

The chain combines TRBV5-6 with TRBJ1-1; the match to TRBD1 covers 8 bases. Looked up from germline, CDR1 is SGHDT and CDR2 is YYEEEE. The CDR3 loop spans 14 amino acids. The J segment lost 4 bases and the V segment lost 4 bases, leaving 6 bases of the junction unmatched. CDR3 in DNA: TGTGCCAGCAGCGACGACAGGGGCGGCACTGAAGCTTTCTTT. Its protein product is CASSDDRGGTEAFF.

The table lists this clone with a few counts. V gene TRBV7-3 combines with J gene TRBJ2-7; D perhaps matches TRBD1 (7 bases). CDR3 length: 15 amino acids. The germline CDR1 and CDR2 sequences are SGHTA and FQGTGA. V gave up 5 bases and J gave up 8 bases, with 22 bases separating them. CDR3 residues: CASSPSGGGGFQQYF. CDR3 DNA sequence: TGTGCCAGCAGCCCGTCTGGAGGAGGGGGCTTTCAGCAGTACTTC.

The rearrangement joins TRBV3-1 (or the pseudogene TRBV3-2) to TRBJ1-4; TRBD1 is a possible D gene (5 bases). The CDR3 has 15 amino acids. Trimming removed 5 bases from V and 5 bases from J, with 15 bases in between. Germline V lookup: CDR1 LGHDT, CDR2 YNNKEL (reference sequence). The DNA of the CDR3 is TGTGCCAGCAGCGGACGACAGACCCAGAATGAAAAACTGTTTTTT. Translating gives CASSGRQTQNEKLFF.

The gene calls are TRBV18 and TRBJ1-2; D is possibly TRBD1 (5 bases). This CDR3 comprises 16 residues. V was cut by 2 bases and J by 4 bases, with 17 bases left in between. Germline-derived CDR1 and CDR2 are KGHSH and LQKENI. CDR3 in DNA: TGTGCCAGCTCACCAATGGAACAGCCAAGGGGCTATGGCTACACCTTC. This sequence encodes CASSPMEQPRGYGYTF.

V is TRBV5-1 and J is TRBJ1-4; D unclear. The V end was cut by 0 bases, the J end by 2 bases, with 8 bases between. Germline lookup yields CDR1 SGHRS and CDR2 YFSETQ. The CDR3 is made up of 15 amino acids. CDR3 coding DNA: TGCGCCAGCAGCTTGGCGCGGGGTACTAATGAAAAACTGTTTTTT. It codes for CASSLARGTNEKLFF. Full variable domain (remainder filled in from reference TRBV5-1 and TRBJ1-4): KAGVTQTPRYLIKTRGQQVTLSCSPISGHRSVSWYQQTPGQGLQFLFEYFSETQRNKGNFPGRFSGRQFSNSRSEMNVSTLELGDSALYLCASSLARGTNEKLFFGSGTQLSVL.

The genes are TRBV7-9 and TRBJ1-1; 9 nucleotides align to TRBD1. Looked up from germline, CDR1 is SEHNR and CDR2 is FQNEAQ (reference sequence). The V and J ends lost 4 bases and 6 bases, in that order; junction bases with no gene match: 9. The CDR3 loop spans 15 amino acids. CDR3 in amino acids: CASSSDRGLPAEAFF. In nucleotides, the CDR3 is TGTGCCAGCAGCTCGGACAGGGGACTTCCCGCTGAAGCTTTCTTT.

To note about this clone: Distinct nucleotide sequences in the sample also encode this CDR3. The chain combines TRBV28 with TRBJ2-1; 10 positions match TRBD1. Germline CDR1 is MDHEN and CDR2 is SYDVKM. This CDR3 is built from 15 residues. J was trimmed by 0 bases and V by 6 bases; bases with no gene match: 2. The CDR3 bases are TGTGCCAGCAGCCGACAGGGGGCCTCCTACAATGAGCAGTTCTTC. Its translation: CASSRQGASYNEQFF.

The genes are TRBV7-2 and TRBJ1-5, with no clear D. V gave up 1 base and J gave up 4 bases, with 11 bases separating them. CDR3 length: 15 amino acids. Germline V lookup: CDR1 SGHTA, CDR2 FQGNSA. This CDR3 is CASSLDGFGNQPQHF. The CDR3 nucleotides are TGTGCCAGCAGCTTAGACGGGTTTGGGAATCAGCCCCAGCATTTT.